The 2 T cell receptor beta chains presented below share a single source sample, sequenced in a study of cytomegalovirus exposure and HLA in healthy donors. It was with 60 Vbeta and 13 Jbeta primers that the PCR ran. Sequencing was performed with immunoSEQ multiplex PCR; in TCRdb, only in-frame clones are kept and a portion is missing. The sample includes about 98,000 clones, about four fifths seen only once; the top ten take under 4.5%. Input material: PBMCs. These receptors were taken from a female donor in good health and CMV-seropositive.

This CDR3 reads CASSFLAGGGYEQYF. CDR3 coding DNA: TGTGCCAGCAGTTTTTTGGCGGGAGGCGGGTACGAGCAGTACTTC. The V and J genes are TRBV27 and TRBJ2-7; the match to TRBD2 covers 8 bases. The CDR3 has 15 amino acids. Germline V gene data show CDR1 as MNHEY and CDR2 as SMNVEV (reference sequence). The V and J ends lost 3 bases and 4 bases, in that order; junction bases with no gene match: 8.

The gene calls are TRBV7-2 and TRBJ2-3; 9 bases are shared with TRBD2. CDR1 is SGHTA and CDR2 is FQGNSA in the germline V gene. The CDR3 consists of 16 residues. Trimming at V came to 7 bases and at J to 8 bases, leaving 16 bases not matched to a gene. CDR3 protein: CASTYPGASGESTQYF. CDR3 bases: TGTGCCAGCACCTACCCGGGGGCTAGCGGGGAGAGTACGCAGTATTTT. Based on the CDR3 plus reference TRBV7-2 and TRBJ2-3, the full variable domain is GAGVSQSPSNKVTEKGKDVELRCDPISGHTALYWYRQSLGQGLEFLIYFQGNSAPDKSGLPSDRFSAERTGGSVSTLTIQRTQQEDSAVYLCASTYPGASGESTQYFGPGTRLTVL.